The 13 T cell receptor beta chains below come from one sample, sequenced in a study of cytomegalovirus exposure and HLA in healthy donors. It was with 60 Vbeta and 13 Jbeta primers that the PCR ran. Some clones are missing from TCRdb's copy, which holds only in-frame ones; the method was immunoSEQ multiplex PCR. Of 130,000 to 150,000 clones in the sample, about 85% were seen once. Sequenced: PBMCs. Source of these receptors: a female donor in good health and CMV-seronegative.

A few counts support this clone. CDR3 region: CASSPRDRSSYEQYF. The DNA for the CDR3 is TGCGCCAGCAGCCCTCGGGACAGAAGCTCCTACGAGCAGTACTTC. The chain carries TRBV4-3 and TRBJ2-7; 7 bases map to TRBD1. V trimming: 4 bases; J trimming: 0 bases; junction bases outside the gene matches: 6. CDR3 length: 15 residues. The germline CDR1 and CDR2 sequences are LGHNA and YSLEER.

The rearrangement uses TRBV28 and TRBJ2-2, with 7 bases matching TRBD1. The CDR3 consists of 14 residues. Germline V gene data show CDR1 as MDHEN and CDR2 as SYDVKM. V was clipped by 2 bases and J by 6 bases; unmatched bases: 3. The CDR3 reads CASSLATGAGELFF. In DNA, the CDR3 is TGTGCCAGCAGTTTAGCCACAGGGGCCGGGGAGCTGTTTTTT.

V is TRBV9 and J is TRBJ2-1; D remains ambiguous. There are 14 residues in the CDR3. V lost 6 bases to trimming and J lost 6 bases, with 16 bases between them. Germline-derived CDR1 and CDR2 are SGDLS and YYNGEE. The CDR3 loop is CASNSNGYFNEQFF. The CDR3 DNA reads as TGTGCCAGCAACTCTAACGGGTACTTCAATGAGCAGTTCTTC.

V usage is TRBV7-9 and J usage is TRBJ1-4; D uncertain. With 6 bases removed from V and 6 bases from J, the gap between germline ends came to 8 bases. The germline CDR1 and CDR2 sequences are SEHNR and FQNEAQ (reference sequence). The CDR3 sequence is 12 residues long. The CDR3 reads CASSPEDEKLFF. CDR3 coding DNA: TGTGCCAGCAGTCCCGAGGATGAAAAACTGTTTTTT.

J is TRBJ1-6 and V is TRBV4-3; a weak D match, TRBD1 (5 bases). Trimming cost V 0 bases and J 9 bases, with 12 bases left between them. Looked up from germline, CDR1 is LGHNA and CDR2 is YSLEER. CDR3 length: 15 residues. CDR3 sequence: CASSQDASGRSPLHF. The CDR3 DNA follows: TGCGCCAGCAGCCAAGATGCGTCAGGGCGTTCACCCCTCCACTTT.

This rearrangement joins TRBV12-5 to TRBJ1-6, with TRBD1 identical over 8 bases. The CDR3 runs 14 residues. In germline, CDR1 is LGHNT, CDR2 FRNRAP. The trim removed 5 bases at V and 9 bases at J, leaving 6 bases unmatched. In nucleotides, the CDR3 is TGTGCTAGTGGTCCTCAGGGGGCTGGTTCACCCCTCCACTTT. Its translation: CASGPQGAGSPLHF.

This sequence joins TRBV6-5 and TRBJ2-5; 7 bases are shared with TRBD2. V trimming: 6 bases; J trimming: 0 bases; junction bases outside the gene matches: 7. The germline V gene has CDR1 MNHEY and CDR2 SVGAGI. The CDR3 length is 15 residues. DNA for the CDR3: TGTGCCAGCAGCCCCCTAGCGGAATACCAAGAGACCCAGTACTTC. It specifies CASSPLAEYQETQYF.

J is TRBJ1-2 and V is TRBV29-1; D not resolved. Trimming took off 5 bases at V and 4 bases at J, with 17 bases between the two ends. Per the germline V gene, CDR1 is SQVTM and CDR2 is ANQGSEA. The CDR3 totals 14 residues. CDR3 protein: CSVPMLDSFYGYTF. CDR3 nucleotides: TGCAGCGTTCCCATGTTGGACTCTTTCTATGGCTACACCTTC.

The DNA for the CDR3 is TGCAGCGTGGACAGGGGTCGCGGAGTCGAAGCTTTCTTT. Its protein is CSVDRGRGVEAFF. The chain uses TRBV29-1 and TRBJ1-1; 9 bases line up with TRBD1. The CDR3 runs 13 residues. Germline-derived CDR1 and CDR2 are SQVTM and ANQGSEA. V was clipped by 6 bases and J by 8 bases; unmatched bases: 10.

This chain connects TRBV30 to TRBJ2-7; TRBD1 aligns across 7 bases. The CDR3 length is 14 residues. Germline CDR1 is GTSNPN and CDR2 is SVGIG (reference sequence). The trim removed 2 bases at V and 5 bases at J, leaving 9 bases unmatched. DNA of the CDR3: TGTGCCTGGAGTTTGGGTTTAGGGGGCCACGAGCAGTACTTC. The encoded protein is CAWSLGLGGHEQYF.

This rearrangement joins TRBV14 to TRBJ2-2; TRBD1 aligns across 9 bases. The V gene end was trimmed by 0 bases and the J gene end by 5 bases; junction bases not matched to a gene: 7. Germline assignment: CDR1 SGHDN and CDR2 FVKESK. The CDR3 length is 17 residues. The CDR3 is CASSQDEGTGMTGELFF. CDR3 coding DNA: TGTGCCAGCAGCCAAGATGAAGGGACAGGGATGACCGGGGAGCTGTTTTTT.

The sample holds one count of this clone. The chain uses TRBV28 and TRBJ2-3; 10 bases are shared with TRBD1. CDR1 and CDR2 (germline): MDHEN, SYDVKM. CDR3 length: 12 amino acids. V trimming: 6 bases; J trimming: 8 bases; junction bases outside the gene matches: 2. CDR3 sequence: CASRGTGATQYF. The CDR3 nucleotides are TGTGCCAGCAGAGGGACAGGGGCTACGCAGTATTTT.

The chain uses TRBV9 and TRBJ2-5; a weak D match, TRBD2 (5 bases). The CDR3 extends over 15 amino acids. The germline V and J ends were trimmed by 0 bases and 1 base, with 10 bases remaining between them. From germline, CDR1 is SGDLS and CDR2 YYNGEE. For the CDR3, the DNA is TGTGCCAGCAGCGTAGGGATCGGGGTCCAAGAGACCCAGTACTTC. This codes for CASSVGIGVQETQYF. The full variable domain, with the rest looked up from reference TRBV9 and TRBJ2-5, is DSGVTQTPKHLITATGQRVTLRCSPRSGDLSVYWYQQSLDQGLQFLIQYYNGEERAKGNILERFSAQQFPDLHSELNLSSLELGDSALYFCASSVGIGVQETQYFGPGTRLLVL.